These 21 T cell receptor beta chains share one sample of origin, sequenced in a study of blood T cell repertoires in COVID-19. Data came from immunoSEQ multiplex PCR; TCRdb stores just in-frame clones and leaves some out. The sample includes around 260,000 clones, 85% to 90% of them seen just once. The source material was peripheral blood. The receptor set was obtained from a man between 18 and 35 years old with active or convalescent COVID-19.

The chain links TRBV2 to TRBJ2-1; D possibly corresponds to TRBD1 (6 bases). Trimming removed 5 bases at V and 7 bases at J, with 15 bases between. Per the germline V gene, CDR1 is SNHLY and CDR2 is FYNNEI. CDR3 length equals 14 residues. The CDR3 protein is CASSIQGISNEQFF. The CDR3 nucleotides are TGTGCCAGCAGTATTCAGGGGATTTCAAATGAGCAGTTCTTC.

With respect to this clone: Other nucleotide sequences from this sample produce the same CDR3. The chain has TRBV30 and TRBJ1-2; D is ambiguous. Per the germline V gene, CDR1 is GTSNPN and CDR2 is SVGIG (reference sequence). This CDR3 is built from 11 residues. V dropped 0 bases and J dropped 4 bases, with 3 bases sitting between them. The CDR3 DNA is TGTGCCTGGAGTGTCTCCTATGGCTACACCTTC. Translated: CAWSVSYGYTF.

CDR3 region: CASTPGAEGYFTEAFF. For the CDR3, the DNA is TGTGCCAGTACCCCCGGGGCGGAGGGGTATTTCACTGAAGCTTTCTTT. This chain connects TRBV19 to TRBJ1-1; tentative D call: TRBD1 (5 bases). Trimming took off 7 bases at V and 4 bases at J, with 22 bases between the two ends. This CDR3 contains 16 residues. The germline V gene has CDR1 LNHDA and CDR2 SQIVND (reference sequence).

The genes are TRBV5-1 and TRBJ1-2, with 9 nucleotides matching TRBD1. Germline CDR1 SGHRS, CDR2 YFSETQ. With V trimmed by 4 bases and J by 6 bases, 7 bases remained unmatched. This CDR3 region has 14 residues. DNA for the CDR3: TGCGCCAGCAGCCCCCGGGGACAGGGAGATGGCTACACCTTC. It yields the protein CASSPRGQGDGYTF. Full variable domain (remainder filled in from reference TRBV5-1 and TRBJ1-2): KAGVTQTPRYLIKTRGQQVTLSCSPISGHRSVSWYQQTPGQGLQFLFEYFSETQRNKGNFPGRFSGRQFSNSRSEMNVSTLELGDSALYLCASSPRGQGDGYTFGSGTRLTVV.

Written as DNA, the CDR3 is TGTGCCAGCAGCGTAGCTTCGGGAGGGCCATACGAGCAGTACTTC. This codes for CASSVASGGPYEQYF. The genes are TRBV9 and TRBJ2-7, with TRBD2 identical over 8 bases. CDR1 SGDLS and CDR2 YYNGEE come from the germline V gene. CDR3 length: 15 amino acids. V lost 0 bases, J lost 4 bases, and 6 bases stayed unmatched. The variable domain in full, with the rest retrieved from reference TRBV9 and TRBJ2-7, is DSGVTQTPKHLITATGQRVTLRCSPRSGDLSVYWYQQSLDQGLQFLIQYYNGEERAKGNILERFSAQQFPDLHSELNLSSLELGDSALYFCASSVASGGPYEQYFGPGTRLTVT.

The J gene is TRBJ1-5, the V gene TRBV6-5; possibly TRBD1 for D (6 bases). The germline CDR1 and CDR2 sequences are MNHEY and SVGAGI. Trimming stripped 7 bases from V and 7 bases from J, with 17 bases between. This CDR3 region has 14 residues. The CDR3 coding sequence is TGTGCCAGCATCAGTACAGGGCATCAACAGCCCCAGCATTTT. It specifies CASISTGHQQPQHF.

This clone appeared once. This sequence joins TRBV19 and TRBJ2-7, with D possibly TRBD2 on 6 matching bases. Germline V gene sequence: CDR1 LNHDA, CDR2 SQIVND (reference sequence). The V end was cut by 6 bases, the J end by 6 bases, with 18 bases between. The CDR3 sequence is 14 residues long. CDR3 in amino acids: CASSPLRGFVEQYF. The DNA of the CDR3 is TGTGCCAGTAGCCCCCTACGGGGGTTCGTCGAGCAGTACTTC.

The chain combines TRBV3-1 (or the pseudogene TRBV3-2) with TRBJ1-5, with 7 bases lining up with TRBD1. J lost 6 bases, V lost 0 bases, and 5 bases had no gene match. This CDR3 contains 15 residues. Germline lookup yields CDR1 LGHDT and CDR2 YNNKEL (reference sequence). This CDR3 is CASSQENRGSQPQHF. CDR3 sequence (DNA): TGTGCCAGCAGCCAAGAAAACAGGGGTTCTCAGCCCCAGCATTTT.

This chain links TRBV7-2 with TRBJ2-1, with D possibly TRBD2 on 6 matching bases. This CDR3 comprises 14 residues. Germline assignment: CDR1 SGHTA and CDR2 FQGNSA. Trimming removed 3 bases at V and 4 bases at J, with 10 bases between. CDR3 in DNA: TGTGCCAGCAGCTTTACCGGGACTTACAATGAGCAGTTCTTC. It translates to CASSFTGTYNEQFF.

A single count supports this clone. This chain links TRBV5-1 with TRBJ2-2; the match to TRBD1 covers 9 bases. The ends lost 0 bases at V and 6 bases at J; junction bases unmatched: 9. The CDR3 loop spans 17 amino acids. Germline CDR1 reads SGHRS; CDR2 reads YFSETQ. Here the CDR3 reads CASSLDPGQGPAGELFF. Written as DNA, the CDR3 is TGCGCCAGCAGCTTGGACCCGGGACAGGGTCCGGCCGGGGAGCTGTTTTTT.

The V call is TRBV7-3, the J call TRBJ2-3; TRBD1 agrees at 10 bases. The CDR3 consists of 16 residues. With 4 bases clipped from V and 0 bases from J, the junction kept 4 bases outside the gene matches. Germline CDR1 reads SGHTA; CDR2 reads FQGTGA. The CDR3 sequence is CASSWTGGMSTDTQYF. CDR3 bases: TGTGCCAGCAGCTGGACAGGGGGTATGAGCACAGATACGCAGTATTTT.

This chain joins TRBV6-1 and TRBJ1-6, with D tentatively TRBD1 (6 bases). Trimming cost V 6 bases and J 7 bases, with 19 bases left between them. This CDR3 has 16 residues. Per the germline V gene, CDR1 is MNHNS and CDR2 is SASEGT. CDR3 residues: CASSERRTVLNSPLHF. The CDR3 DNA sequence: TGTGCCAGCAGCGAAAGAAGGACAGTGCTGAATTCACCCCTCCACTTT.

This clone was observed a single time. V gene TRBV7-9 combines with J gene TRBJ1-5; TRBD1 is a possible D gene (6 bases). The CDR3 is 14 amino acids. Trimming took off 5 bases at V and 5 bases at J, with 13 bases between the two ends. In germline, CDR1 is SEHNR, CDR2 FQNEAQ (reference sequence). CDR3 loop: CASSPRDKDQPQHF. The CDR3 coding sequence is TGTGCCAGCAGCCCCCGGGACAAAGATCAGCCCCAGCATTTT.

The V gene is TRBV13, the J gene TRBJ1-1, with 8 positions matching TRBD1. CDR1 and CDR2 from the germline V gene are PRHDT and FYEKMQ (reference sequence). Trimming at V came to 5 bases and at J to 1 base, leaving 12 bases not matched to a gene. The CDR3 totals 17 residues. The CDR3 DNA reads TGTGCCAGCAGCAAAATAAGGACAGGGAGGGGGAACACTGAAGCTTTCTTT. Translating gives CASSKIRTGRGNTEAFF.

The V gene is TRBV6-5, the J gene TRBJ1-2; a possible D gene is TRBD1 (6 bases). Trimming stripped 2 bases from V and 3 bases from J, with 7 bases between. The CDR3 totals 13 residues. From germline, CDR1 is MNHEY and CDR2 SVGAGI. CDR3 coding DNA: TGTGCCAGCAGTTACAACAGGGACTATGGCTACACCTTC. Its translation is CASSYNRDYGYTF.

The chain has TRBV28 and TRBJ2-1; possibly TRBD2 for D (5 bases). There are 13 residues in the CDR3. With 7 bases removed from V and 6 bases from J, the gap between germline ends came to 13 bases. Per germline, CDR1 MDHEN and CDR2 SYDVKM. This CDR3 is CASIDSEGNEQFF. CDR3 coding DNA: TGTGCCAGCATCGACTCCGAGGGCAATGAGCAGTTCTTC.

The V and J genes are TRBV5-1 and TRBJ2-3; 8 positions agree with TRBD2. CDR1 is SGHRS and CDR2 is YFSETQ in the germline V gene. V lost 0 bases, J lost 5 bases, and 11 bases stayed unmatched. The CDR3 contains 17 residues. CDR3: CASSLAFRGGPGDTQYF. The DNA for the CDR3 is TGCGCCAGCAGCTTGGCCTTTCGGGGGGGCCCGGGAGATACGCAGTATTTT.

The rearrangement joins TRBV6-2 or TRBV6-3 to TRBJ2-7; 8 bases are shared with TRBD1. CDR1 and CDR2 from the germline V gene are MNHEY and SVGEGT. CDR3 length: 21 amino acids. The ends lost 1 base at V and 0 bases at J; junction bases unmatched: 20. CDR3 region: CASSYLAARDRIFRGSYEQYF. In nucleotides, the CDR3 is TGTGCCAGCAGTTACTTGGCGGCCCGGGACAGGATCTTTCGGGGCTCCTACGAGCAGTACTTC.

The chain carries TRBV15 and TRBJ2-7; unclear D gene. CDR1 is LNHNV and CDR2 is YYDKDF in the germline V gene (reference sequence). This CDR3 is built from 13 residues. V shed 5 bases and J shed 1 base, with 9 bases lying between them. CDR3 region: CATSRGSSYEQYF. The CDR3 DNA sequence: TGTGCCACCAGCCGTGGTAGTTCCTACGAGCAGTACTTC.

The CDR3 protein is CASSQVRDTEAFF. The CDR3 bases are TGTGCCAGCAGCCAAGTCAGGGACACTGAAGCTTTCTTT. The gene calls are TRBV4-2 and TRBJ1-1, with a possible D match to TRBD1 (5 bases). V was shortened by 1 base and J by 3 bases, with 6 bases between the two germline ends. This CDR3 has 13 residues. CDR1 LGHNA and CDR2 YNFKEQ come from the germline V gene.

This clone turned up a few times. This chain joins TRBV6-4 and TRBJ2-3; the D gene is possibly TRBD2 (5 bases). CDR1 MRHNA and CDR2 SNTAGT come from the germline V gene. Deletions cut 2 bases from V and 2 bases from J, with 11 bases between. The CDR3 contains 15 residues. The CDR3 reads CASSDGRAHTDTQYF. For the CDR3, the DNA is TGTGCCAGCAGTGACGGGCGGGCTCACACAGATACGCAGTATTTT.